A selection of T cell receptor beta chains follows, all from one sample in a study of blood T cells in healthy people across ages. TCRdb itself ran the 5' RACE reads through MiXCR, one entry per CDR3 protein. The data contain more than 650,000 distinct CDR3 sequences, 53% of them seen just once; the ten biggest clones take up approximately 40%. The sample consisted of blood. These receptors were obtained from a man aged 80 or over in good health. Each CDR3 is given with its conserved first and last residue. The D gene is left open where the match is weak. Clone sizes are given selectively: once, few, many, or a class where the clone is expanded.

D gene	J gene	clone size	V gene	CDR3 length	CDR3 protein	CDR3 DNA
TRBD2	TRBJ2-1	.	TRBV5-1	15	CASSLVASGGNEQFF	TGCGCCAGCAGCTTGGTAGCTAGCGGTGGGAATGAGCAGTTCTTC
.	TRBJ2-7	.	TRBV4-1	13	CASSLELSYEQYF	TGCGCCAGCAGCCTCGAGTTAAGCTACGAGCAGTACTTC
.	TRBJ2-6	.	TRBV3-1	16	CASTTSGGSGANVLTF	TGTGCCAGCACTACCTCCGGGGGATCTGGGGCCAACGTCCTGACTTTC
TRBD2	TRBJ2-5	few	TRBV4-1	19	CASSQDYFRTSGRGETQYF	TGCGCCAGCAGCCAAGATTATTTCCGGACTAGCGGGAGAGGAGAGACCCAGTACTTC
TRBD2	TRBJ2-7	.	TRBV6-5	14	CAVTGLAGKGEQYF	TGTGCCGTAACTGGACTAGCGGGAAAAGGCGAGCAGTACTTC
.	TRBJ2-4	few	TRBV20-1	17	CSAADSLSPGVKNIQYF	TGCAGTGCTGCAGACAGCTTGTCCCCAGGGGTCAAAAACATTCAGTACTTC
.	TRBJ2-7	few	TRBV7-2	13	CASSSDRCYEQYF	TGTGCCAGCAGCTCGGACCGCTGCTACGAGCAGTACTTC
.	TRBJ2-7	.	TRBV3-1	15	CASSPSLGTYYEQYF	TGTGCCAGCAGCCCATCTTTGGGGACATACTACGAGCAGTACTTC
.	TRBJ2-1	.	TRBV6-2/TRBV6-3	17	CASSYSRGGENYNEQFF	TGTGCCAGCAGTTACTCAAGGGGGGGGGAGAATTACAATGAGCAGTTCTTC
.	TRBJ2-5	once	TRBV5-5	13	CASSPPNEETQYF	TGTGCCAGCAGCCCTCCAAACGAAGAGACCCAGTACTTC
.	TRBJ1-1	.	TRBV25-1	11	CASYWAGGAFF	TGTGCCAGCTATTGGGCAGGAGGAGCTTTCTTT
.	TRBJ2-5	many	TRBV11-1	14	CASSLGGYQETQYF	TGTGCCAGCAGCTTAGGAGGGTACCAAGAGACCCAGTACTTC
.	TRBJ2-7	few	TRBV7-2	16	CASSPRGGTRSYEQYF	TGTGCCAGCAGCCCAAGGGGGGGCACTCGCTCCTACGAGCAGTACTTC
TRBD2	TRBJ2-4	.	TRBV5-5	14	CASSGGGMGNIQYF	TGTGCCAGCAGCGGGGGGGGGATGGGAAACATTCAGTACTTC
TRBD2	TRBJ2-1	.	TRBV29-1	14	CSVIAGSSYNEQFF	TGCAGCGTGATAGCGGGAAGCTCCTACAATGAGCAGTTCTTC
TRBD2	TRBJ2-2	.	TRBV3-1	17	CASSQAAGGPNTGELFF	TGTGCCAGCAGCCAAGCGGCGGGAGGGCCGAACACCGGGGAGCTGTTTTTT
TRBD1	TRBJ2-5	.	TRBV6-6	13	CASRTGGRETQYF	TGTGCCAGCAGGACAGGGGGTAGGGAGACCCAGTACTTC
TRBD1	TRBJ1-3	.	TRBV10-2	14	CASSHRDRGNTIYF	TGCGCCAGCAGTCACCGGGACAGGGGAAACACCATATATTTT
.	TRBJ2-7	.	TRBV6-1	15	CASSGPRESSYEQYF	TGTGCCAGCAGTGGACCCAGGGAAAGCTCCTACGAGCAGTACTTC
.	TRBJ2-7	once	TRBV7-2	15	CASSLGGDNSYEQYF	TGTGCCAGCAGCTTAGGGGGGGACAACTCCTACGAGCAGTACTTC
.	TRBJ1-1	few	TRBV5-1	13	CASSFRSNTEAFF	TGTGCCAGCAGCTTTAGGTCGAACACTGAAGCTTTCTTT
.	TRBJ1-1	.	TRBV2	13	CASSVQANTEAFF	TGTGCCAGCAGTGTACAGGCCAACACTGAAGCTTTCTTT
.	TRBJ2-7	few	TRBV5-5	14	CASSLEGKGNEQYF	TGTGCCAGCAGCTTGGAAGGTAAAGGGAACGAGCAGTACTTC
.	TRBJ1-2	.	TRBV18	13	CASSPRQIEGYTF	TGTGCCAGCTCACCACGGCAGATCGAGGGCTACACCTTC
.	TRBJ2-7	.	TRBV20-1	13	CSALARNYYEQYF	TGCAGTGCGCTGGCTCGGAATTACTACGAGCAGTACTTC
TRBD2	TRBJ2-1	.	TRBV15	15	CATSTERDRANEQFF	TGTGCCACCAGCACAGAGCGGGATCGAGCCAATGAGCAGTTCTTC
.	TRBJ2-5	.	TRBV11-2	12	CASSFVRETQYF	TGTGCCAGCAGCTTTGTGAGAGAGACCCAGTACTTC
.	TRBJ2-7	.	TRBV2	13	CASSGTFVYEQYF	TGTGCCAGCAGTGGTACCTTCGTCTACGAGCAGTACTTC
.	TRBJ1-5	.	TRBV6-5	15	CASSYSQGPNQPQHF	TGTGCCAGCAGTTACTCTCAGGGACCCAATCAGCCCCAGCATTTT
.	TRBJ2-1	.	TRBV27	15	CASRRTPSSYNEQFF	TGTGCCAGCAGAAGAACCCCTAGCTCCTACAATGAGCAGTTCTTC
.	TRBJ1-6	.	TRBV6-2/TRBV6-3	15	CASSPDGSYNSPLHF	TGTGCCAGCAGTCCCGACGGCTCCTATAATTCACCCCTCCACTTT
.	TRBJ1-2	.	TRBV5-5	13	CASSFSGGYGYTF	TGTGCCAGCAGCTTTTCGGGGGGATATGGCTACACCTTC
.	TRBJ1-2	few	TRBV20-1	14	CSGGAGDSDYGYTF	TGCAGTGGAGGTGCGGGTGATTCGGACTATGGCTACACCTTC
TRBD2	TRBJ2-1	.	TRBV7-9	16	CASSTRTSGRGNEQFF	TGTGCCAGCAGCACCCGGACTAGCGGGAGAGGTAATGAGCAGTTCTTC
.	TRBJ2-4	few	TRBV7-9	14	CASSPRADKNIQYF	TGTGCCAGCAGTCCAAGAGCGGACAAAAACATTCAGTACTTC
TRBD2	TRBJ2-3	few	TRBV24-1	20	CATSDVASGRARDFTDTQYF	TGTGCCACCAGTGATGTGGCTAGCGGGAGGGCCAGAGATTTCACAGATACGCAGTATTTT
.	TRBJ2-5	.	TRBV7-2	15	CASSLSGVYQETQYF	TGTGCCAGCAGCTTAAGCGGCGTGTACCAAGAGACCCAGTACTTC
TRBD1	TRBJ2-3	few	TRBV27	15	CASSAGGAGHRYAYF	TGTGCCAGCAGTGCAGGGGGCGCGGGGCACAGATACGCGTATTTT
.	TRBJ2-3	.	TRBV11-2	16	CASSSKGLLSHRYAYF	TGTGCCAGCAGCTCCAAGGGACTCCTGTCACACAGATACGCGTATTTT
.	TRBJ2-3	.	TRBV11-2	15	CASSLVGIGSDTQYF	TGTGCCAGCAGCTTAGTAGGAATCGGCTCAGATACGCAGTATTTT
.	TRBJ2-5	.	TRBV4-2	14	CATGARFFAHEQYF	TGTGCCACAGGAGCGCGTTTCTTTGCCCATGAGCAGTACTTC
.	TRBJ2-3	.	TRBV6-4	13	CASSDQPGNGQYF	TGTGCCAGCAGTGACCAACCCGGCAACGGACAGTATTTT
.	TRBJ1-1	.	TRBV5-1	11	CASSLSGEAFF	TGCGCCAGCAGCTTAAGTGGCGAAGCTTTCTTT
.	TRBJ2-4	.	TRBV24-1	12	CATSESGNIQYF	TGTGCCACCAGTGAGTCGGGCAACATTCAGTACTTC
.	TRBJ1-5	few	TRBV6-7	17	CASSYSGTPESNQPQHF	TGTGCCAGCAGTTACTCAGGGACCCCGGAGAGCAATCAGCCCCAGCATTTT
.	TRBJ2-1	.	TRBV6-1	14	CASSLWSSYNEQFF	TGTGCCAGCAGTCTTTGGAGCTCCTACAATGAGCAGTTCTTC
TRBD1	TRBJ1-6	.	TRBV25-1	14	CASRGTGSGSPLHF	TGTGCCAGCAGGGGGACAGGGAGCGGATCACCCCTCCACTTT
TRBD2	TRBJ2-7	.	TRBV29-1	15	CSVEDRGTSTYEQYF	TGCAGCGTTGAAGATCGGGGGACTAGCACCTACGAGCAGTACTTC
.	TRBJ1-2	.	TRBV12-3/TRBV12-4	13	CTSSHNEGLGYTF	TGTACCAGCAGTCATAACGAGGGGCTAGGCTACACCTTC
TRBD1	TRBJ2-7	few	TRBV4-1	15	CASSRQTGASYEQYF	TGCGCCAGCAGCCGACAGACAGGGGCTTCCTACGAGCAGTACTTC
TRBD1	TRBJ1-6	.	TRBV4-1	15	CASSQDTGVNSPLHF	TGCGCCAGCAGCCAAGATACAGGGGTCAATTCACCCCTCCACTTT
.	TRBJ1-1	once	TRBV6-1	13	CASSEWVKTEAFF	TGTGCCAGCAGTGAATGGGTCAAAACTGAAGCTTTCTTT
.	TRBJ2-7	.	TRBV7-7	13	CASSLDEYNEQYF	TGTGCTAGCAGCTTAGACGAATACAATGAGCAGTACTTC